This TCR beta chain was observed in a study of cytomegalovirus exposure and HLA in healthy donors (TCRdb year 2017). Regarding the research as a whole: According to an earlier analysis of several hundred of the donors, some 180 million T cells yielded over 90 million unique TCR beta sequences and 276 Gb of sequence data. All discovery cohort repertoires had been generated using a single sequencing platform. In the later analysis, no new phenotypic data were used to find candidate immune exposures; instead, reliance was placed on TCR beta sequences and their occurrence across donors. Donor age, sex, ethnicity and CMV serostatus were compiled together with the repertoire data. About 280 gigabases of sequencing data and approximately 85 million unique TCR sequences were included in an early release covering roughly 600 HLA-typed donors. To predict cytomegalovirus infection status, the study brought together high-throughput TCR immunosequencing, statistical association of individual TCRs with disease status, and machine learning. The study aimed to test whether signatures of past pathogen exposure could be identified by cataloging public T cell receptors. Among a few hundred genotyped donors of the cohort, an average of 235,054 unique TCR beta nucleotide sequences were sequenced per donor, 15% to 20% of them non-productive. An earlier analysis of some 600 of the donors applied high-throughput TCR beta sequencing to assess whether each TCR beta V gene segment acted as functional or pseudogenic. The number of donors typed differed by locus, with 629-630 for A, B, C, DRB1 and DQB1, around 500 for DQA1, about 610 for DPA1, and over 400 for DPB1. Besides the first cohort of approximately 710 subjects, a separate validation cohort made up of over 95 different subjects was used. About five DR-DQ haplotypes were treated as single units for association and clustering because of strong linkage in the cohort. To study patterns of TCR occurrence, a later analysis re-analyzed previously published TCR beta repertoires from around 670 donors and added high-resolution HLA genotyping. Of the roughly 430 genotyped donors, around 81% fell in the genetic ancestry cluster associated with self-reported Caucasian donors. Genome-wide SNP genotypes for about 55% of the roughly 670 donors were used in a later genetic analysis, which treated that subset as a discovery cohort. HLA typing included class I and class II loci at four-digit resolution. The T cell repertoires of 666 subjects were profiled by immunosequencing and related to cytomegalovirus serostatus. Broader findings and caveats from the paper: Cytomegalovirus status was reported to be diagnosed by the classifier with high specificity and sensitivity in both the original and validation cohorts. A further reported finding was that TCR beta sequences accurately predicted the HLA-A and HLA-B alleles for most subjects in the first cohort. The only immune exposure information available for the cohort was CMV serostatus. In an earlier analysis of several hundred of the donors, most TCR beta V segments were observed in productive rearrangements about 90% or about 30% of the time, broadly matching IMGT annotations. The 87-base-pair reads could not distinguish some IMGT-functional V segments, including TRBV6-2 and TRBV6-3, so those segments were excluded. When HLA alleles, especially DR and DQ, strongly co-occurred, TCR associations were difficult to assign to individual alleles. A cluster of highly shared sequence variants was judged likely to represent a technical artifact of the sequencing pipeline. Correlated functional status among segregating V segments might reflect linkage disequilibrium, but an unknown experimental factor could not be ruled out. The presence/absence analyses assumed that sequencing depth was roughly uniform across donors, and that assumption may not be true. A later analysis reported that several top co-occurrence clusters appeared linked to parvovirus B19, influenza, CMV and Epstein-Barr virus. A later analysis found that HLA-associated TCR beta chains were more clonally expanded and had lower generation probabilities than equally common non-associated chains. According to a later genetic analysis, donors in an Asian-associated ancestry cluster had fewer N-insertions in productive TCRs than the approximately 630-donor mean. Some 16 rarely observed V segments, including chromosome 9 orphons, were excluded from the earlier analysis of almost 600 of the donors because counts were too low. It was suggested by the authors that the approach could potentially be generalized to other disease states and immunological phenotypes. In a later genetic analysis, a missense DCLRE1C variant was associated with V-gene and J-gene trimming of TCR beta chains, and the association was replicated in an independent cohort. Across donors, most TCR sequences were observed very rarely, whereas some public TCRs were present in many individuals. According to a later analysis, TCR association rates differed among HLA loci, with DRB1 alleles showing the most associated TCRs and HLA-C alleles showing the fewest. In a later analysis, most CMV-associated TCR beta chains were found to appear HLA-restricted, with HLA associations seemingly driven largely by CMV exposure. A few of the identified cytomegalovirus-associated TCR beta chains were confirmed in vitro to be specific for cytomegalovirus antigens. At a false discovery rate of 0.05, a later analysis linked about 16,000 TCR beta sequences to specific HLA alleles. The study gave a list of about 160 TCR beta chains associated with cytomegalovirus. This cohort had only TCR beta chains sequenced, and the lack of alpha or paired-chain data limited which features could be detected. HLA typing was unavailable for some donors at each locus, so association tests used only the typed subset.

The cohort consisted of some 730 healthy bone marrow donors. All cohort members were sampled while nominally healthy, although unrecorded immune exposures were likely present. The donor tested CMV seronegative, placing the donor among the 352 seronegative members of the cohort. Every donor gave a peripheral blood sample, and the peripheral blood mononuclear cells from that sample were used for TCR beta sequencing. Genomic DNA was extracted from the blood cell samples with the Qiagen DNeasy Blood Extraction Kit. The germline V and J ends show losses of 2 bases and 2 bases respectively, and no gene match explains 2 bases of the junction. The CDR1 and CDR2 encoded by the germline V gene are KGHSH and LQKENI. The CDR3 sequence holds 15 residues, the cysteine and phenylalanine included. The CDR3 DNA has 45 bases and is translated from base 1. As to this clone: Its antigen specificity is not known.

To prepare the library, the immunoSEQ multiplex PCR assay was applied. For the multiplex PCR, a mixture combining 60 forward primers for TCR Vbeta segments and 13 reverse primers for TCR Jbeta segments was used. The CDR3 region of rearranged TCR beta genes was amplified from genomic DNA by a multiplex PCR assay. On the Illumina HiSeq System, the amplified TCR beta libraries were sequenced as 87-base-pair reads. Processing in the source paper ran as follows. A later analysis counted around 72 million unique TCR beta chains across the 550 to 800 repertoires, and around 9.9 million of these chains were shared by at least two donors. A nearest-neighbor algorithm error-corrected the raw reads and collapsed the reads into unique sequences, merging closely related sequences to remove PCR and sequencing errors. V, D and J gene segments were assigned by aligning CDR3 sequences to IMGT reference sequences. For a sequence to be retained, at least a six-nucleotide match to both a V gene segment and a J gene segment was required. A rearrangement counted as productive if the CDR3 had no stop codons and remained in frame with V and J, and every other rearrangement counted as non-productive. Following IMGT convention, CDR3 was defined as the stretch from the second conserved V-encoded cysteine up to the conserved J-encoded phenylalanine. The earlier analysis of about 590 of the donors excluded sequences that lacked an unambiguous match to a single V gene segment. In an earlier analysis of approximately 550 of the donors, V segments were called functional above 56.7% productive rearrangements and were called segregating when the between-donor standard deviation exceeded 5%. A statistical classification framework was built for diagnosing cytomegalovirus status from the catalog of TCR beta chain sequences. V and J gene assignment, in a later analysis, came from comparing TCR nucleotide sequences with IMGT/GENE-DB human TR gene sequences. In a later analysis, CDR3 sequences and most-parsimonious VDJ recombination scenarios were assigned using the TCRdist pipeline. A later analysis defined each TCR beta chain by its CDR3 amino acid sequence plus V-gene family, and excluded reads lacking a unique V-gene family. A later analysis removed 500 to 650 highly shared, low-generation-probability nucleotide sequences to deal with suspected cross-contamination and a sequencing artifact. For each public chain, a later analysis derived a clonal expansion index from normalized ranks of inferred template counts within each repertoire. Generation probabilities in a later analysis came from a VDJ recombination model fitted to out-of-frame rearrangements, and those results were checked against IGoR. Hypergeometric tests were used in a later analysis to score TCR-TCR, TCR-HLA and TCR-CMV co-occurrence, with a repertoire-size bias correction applied to the TCR pairs. To estimate false discovery rates, a later analysis permuted the HLA or CMV assignments 20 times. In a later analysis, co-occurring TCRs were grouped using DBSCAN, and TCRdist sequence similarity was added for clustering within HLA-allele-positive subsets. Repertoires with fewer than 30,000 or more than 120,000 public chains were left out of co-occurrence clustering, as were about 5 repertoires with anomalous nucleotide sharing. In TCRdb, the immuneACCESS table is reduced to in-frame sequences with V and J assigned. These tables do not hold every clone; where another copy was compared, an unresolved V gene accounts for under half, and the others remain unexplained. Clonal size and the V and J genes are those of that table, whereas D and trimming came from the DNA. The sample table gives about 91,000 clones. Around 3.4% of the sample goes to the ten largest clones.

This sequence was found in a woman between 25 and 40 years old in good health and CMV-seronegative. This sequence uses TRBV18 and TRBJ2-2; 7 bases in the middle match TRBD1. Sequencing was done on a sample of PBMCs. The DNA reads TGTGCCAGCTCACCAAGGACAGGAAACACCGGGGAGCTGTTTTTT. This sequence encodes CASSPRTGNTGELFF.